Shown below are 13 T cell receptor beta chains from a single sample sequenced in a study of blood T cell repertoires in COVID-19. Sequencing used immunoSEQ multiplex PCR; TCRdb keeps in-frame clones, though not all of them. The data contain approximately 260,000 clones, around 86% of them singletons. Sequenced sample: PBMCs or T cells enriched from blood (not recorded which). The receptors come from a woman in her thirties or forties with acute COVID-19.

This chain joins TRBV9 and TRBJ2-3; 7 nucleotides agree with TRBD1. Germline V gene data show CDR1 as SGDLS and CDR2 as YYNGEE. The J segment lost 2 bases and the V segment lost 4 bases, leaving 7 bases of the junction unmatched. This CDR3 spans 15 amino acids. CDR3 in DNA: TGTGCCAGCAGCTACCGTGGGACAGACACAGATACGCAGTATTTT. Its translation is CASSYRGTDTDTQYF. The complete variable domain, with remaining parts taken from reference TRBV9 and TRBJ2-3, reads DSGVTQTPKHLITATGQRVTLRCSPRSGDLSVYWYQQSLDQGLQFLIQYYNGEERAKGNILERFSAQQFPDLHSELNLSSLELGDSALYFCASSYRGTDTDTQYFGPGTRLTVL.

V usage is TRBV12-5 and J usage is TRBJ2-3; D possibly corresponds to TRBD1 (6 bases). CDR3 length: 16 residues. Germline V gene data show CDR1 as LGHNT and CDR2 as FRNRAP. With 1 base removed from V and 1 base from J, the gap between germline ends came to 12 bases. CDR3 in amino acids: CASGLGTGIGTDTQYF. CDR3 DNA sequence: TGTGCTAGTGGTTTGGGAACAGGGATTGGCACAGATACGCAGTATTTT.

This clone appeared a single time. The chain links TRBV30 to TRBJ2-7; no reliable D call. The CDR3 contains 12 residues. CDR1 and CDR2 from the germline V gene are GTSNPN and SVGIG (reference sequence). Trimming took off 1 base at V and 5 bases at J, with 9 bases between the two ends. This CDR3 is CAWSGLPHEQYF. The CDR3 DNA reads as TGTGCCTGGAGTGGACTCCCCCACGAGCAGTACTTC. Full variable domain (rest looked up from reference TRBV30 and TRBJ2-7): SQTIHQWPATLVQPVGSPLSLECTVEGTSNPNLYWYRQAAGRGLQLLFYSVGIGQISSEVPQNLSASRPQDRQFILSSKKLLLSDSGFYLCAWSGLPHEQYFGPGTRLTVT.

This chain links TRBV28 with TRBJ2-2; 7 bases map to TRBD2. The length of the CDR3 is 13 residues. From germline, CDR1 is MDHEN and CDR2 SYDVKM. Here the CDR3 DNA reads TGTGCGTCGGGGAGGGCGGGTACCGGGGAGCTGTTTTTT. It is translated as CASGRAGTGELFF.

The rearrangement uses TRBV7-6 and TRBJ2-5, with 12 bases fitting TRBD2. This CDR3 comprises 15 residues. Germline lookup yields CDR1 SGHVS and CDR2 FNYEAQ. The trim removed 5 bases at V and 4 bases at J, leaving 5 bases unmatched. The chain's CDR3 is CASSPSGRAAETQYF. DNA for the CDR3: TGTGCCAGCAGCCCTAGCGGGAGGGCCGCAGAGACCCAGTACTTC.

CDR3 protein: CASSLGTEETQYF. The CDR3 DNA follows: TGTGCCAGCAGCCTAGGGACAGAAGAGACCCAGTACTTC. This chain uses TRBV11-3 with TRBJ2-5; 7 bases fit TRBD1. This CDR3 contains 13 residues. After removal of 5 bases from V and 3 bases from J, the junction contained 3 bases not matched to a gene. Looked up from germline, CDR1 is SGHNT and CDR2 is YENEEA. Filled out from reference TRBV11-3 and TRBJ2-5, the complete variable domain reads EAGVVQSPRYKIIEKKQPVAFWCNPISGHNTLYWYLQNLGQGPELLIRYENEEAVDDSQLPKDRFSAERLKGVDSTLKIQPAELGDSAVYLCASSLGTEETQYFGPGTRLLVL.

This rearrangement joins TRBV15 to TRBJ2-3; possible D gene TRBD1, 5 bases. The germline V gene has CDR1 LNHNV and CDR2 YYDKDF (reference sequence). V was shortened by 8 bases and J by 1 base, with 16 bases between the two germline ends. The CDR3 loop spans 15 amino acids. The CDR3, as DNA: TGTGCCACCGCTCCCCAGGGCTTACGCACAGATACGCAGTATTTT. This codes for CATAPQGLRTDTQYF.

The chain is built from TRBV19 and TRBJ2-2; 9 nucleotides agree with TRBD1. The CDR3 spans 16 residues. The junction had 12 bases not matched to a gene; V was cut back by 6 bases and J by 7 bases. Germline V gene sequence: CDR1 LNHDA, CDR2 SQIVND (reference sequence). DNA for the CDR3: TGTGCCAGTAGCCTCTCTTGGACAGGGGCAATCGGGGAGCTGTTTTTT. Its protein is CASSLSWTGAIGELFF.

The chain uses TRBV18 and TRBJ1-5, with D possibly being TRBD1 (6 bases). Germline V lookup: CDR1 KGHSH, CDR2 LQKENI. The ends were cut back, 4 bases at V and 7 bases at J, with 11 bases in the middle. This CDR3 contains 13 residues. CDR3 residues: CASSRYREQPQHF. CDR3 bases: TGTGCCAGCTCACGCTACAGGGAACAGCCCCAGCATTTT.

This chain uses TRBV11-3 with TRBJ2-1, with TRBD2 matching over 8 bases. With V trimmed by 7 bases and J by 5 bases, 7 bases remained unmatched. The germline V gene has CDR1 SGHNT and CDR2 YENEEA. The CDR3 has 14 amino acids. For the CDR3, the DNA is TGTGCCAGCAATCGGGAGGGAGGAAACAATGAGCAGTTCTTC. This sequence encodes CASNREGGNNEQFF.

The chain carries TRBV7-2 and TRBJ2-1; D not resolved. The V end lost 3 bases, the J end lost 0 bases, and 12 bases lay between the germline ends. CDR1 and CDR2 (germline): SGHTA, FQGNSA. There are 16 residues in the CDR3. The CDR3 region has the DNA TGTGCCAGCAGCTTCTTCACAACCCTCTCCTACAATGAGCAGTTCTTC. It codes for CASSFFTTLSYNEQFF.

The V call is TRBV6-1, the J call TRBJ1-5; possible D gene TRBD1, 5 bases. The CDR3 sequence is 15 residues long. Germline CDR1 is MNHNS and CDR2 is SASEGT. The germline V and J ends were trimmed by 2 bases and 2 bases, with 10 bases remaining between them. CDR3: CASSELIRGNQPQHF. In nucleotides, the CDR3 is TGTGCCAGCAGTGAATTGATCAGGGGCAATCAGCCCCAGCATTTT.

The chain has TRBV19 and TRBJ2-2, with 8 bases that match TRBD2. Germline V gene lookup returns CDR1 LNHDA and CDR2 SQIVND (reference sequence). With 1 base clipped from V and 2 bases from J, the junction kept 9 bases outside the gene matches. This CDR3 has 18 amino acids. CDR3 nucleotides: TGTGCCAGTAGTATAGTAGGGGCTAGCGGGCCTAACACCGGGGAGCTGTTTTTT. Its translation: CASSIVGASGPNTGELFF.